Below, 15 T cell receptor beta chains from the same sample are listed, as sequenced in a study of blood T cell repertoires in COVID-19. The method was immunoSEQ multiplex PCR; TCRdb's version includes in-frame clones alone and lacks a portion of them. This sample yields fewer than 45,000 clones, of which roughly 81% are seen a single time; roughly 13% belongs to the top ten. The sequenced sample consisted of peripheral blood. Receptors were obtained from a human donor in a cohort sampled during active COVID-19.

The chain recombines TRBV19 with TRBJ1-5; possible D gene TRBD1, 6 bases. Trimming removed 6 bases at V and 3 bases at J, with 12 bases between. Per the germline V gene, CDR1 is LNHDA and CDR2 is SQIVND (reference sequence). The CDR3 totals 14 residues. The CDR3 loop is CASSRTEPNQPQHF. CDR3 DNA sequence: TGTGCCAGTAGCCGGACAGAGCCCAATCAGCCCCAGCATTTT.

The gene calls are TRBV19 and TRBJ2-5; maybe TRBD2 (6 bases). V lost 4 bases and J lost 2, with 14 bases in between. Germline assignment: CDR1 LNHDA and CDR2 SQIVND (reference sequence). This CDR3 is built from 15 residues. The CDR3 sequence: CASSTPSGGQETQYF. The CDR3 bases are TGTGCCAGTAGTACACCCTCCGGGGGACAAGAGACCCAGTACTTC.

The rearrangement links TRBV6-5 to TRBJ2-4, with D perhaps matching TRBD2 (6 bases). This CDR3 comprises 14 residues. Trimming left V 6 bases short and J 0 bases short, with 9 bases between. CDR1 MNHEY and CDR2 SVGAGI come from the germline V gene. The CDR3 spells CASSDGGAKNIQYF. CDR3 in DNA: TGTGCCAGCAGCGACGGGGGAGCCAAAAACATTCAGTACTTC.

This chain joins TRBV6-5 and TRBJ1-2, with unresolved D. From germline, CDR1 is MNHEY and CDR2 SVGAGI. This CDR3 has 12 residues. V lost 7 bases, J lost 0 bases, and 6 bases lay in between. This CDR3 reads CASTTANYGYTF. CDR3 nucleotides: TGTGCCAGCACTACGGCTAACTATGGCTACACCTTC.

This chain joins TRBV6-6 and TRBJ2-7, with 9 bases fitting TRBD2. This CDR3 is built from 13 residues. The junction had 6 bases not matched to a gene; V was cut back by 6 bases and J by 6 bases. Looked up from germline, CDR1 is MNHNY and CDR2 is SVGAGI (reference sequence). The CDR3 loop is CASRGGGAGEQYF. The CDR3 DNA follows: TGTGCCAGCAGGGGCGGGGGGGCTGGCGAGCAGTACTTC.

The chain joins TRBV6-5 to TRBJ1-2; tentatively, D is TRBD1 (5 bases). CDR1 and CDR2 from the germline V gene are MNHEY and SVGAGI. The germline V and J ends were trimmed by 4 bases and 5 bases, with 8 bases remaining between them. The CDR3 length is 12 residues. CDR3 DNA sequence: TGTGCCAGCAGTTCCCAGGGTTATGGCTACACCTTC. Translation gives CASSSQGYGYTF.

This sequence joins TRBV19 and TRBJ1-3, with D unclear. The CDR3 runs to 16 residues. Germline V lookup: CDR1 LNHDA, CDR2 SQIVND (reference sequence). V lost 4 bases and J lost 0, with 13 bases in between. The CDR3 sequence is CASSSPRGLSGNTIYF. CDR3 in DNA: TGTGCCAGTAGTAGTCCAAGAGGACTCTCTGGAAACACCATATATTTT.

V is TRBV20-1 and J is TRBJ1-1; D uncertain. The germline gives CDR1 DFQATT, CDR2 SNEGSKA (reference sequence). The CDR3 totals 11 residues. V shed 3 bases and J shed 6 bases, with 8 bases lying between them. The CDR3 here is CSASGGSEAFF. The CDR3 coding sequence is TGCAGTGCTAGTGGAGGGTCTGAAGCTTTCTTT.

This clone was found once. The chain joins TRBV7-9 to TRBJ1-5; TRBD1 aligns across 7 bases. V trimming: 1 base; J trimming: 4 bases; junction bases outside the gene matches: 4. This CDR3 has 15 residues. Germline V gene lookup returns CDR1 SEHNR and CDR2 FQNEAQ (reference sequence). Written as DNA, the CDR3 is TGTGCCAGCAGCTTAGAGGGGGCTGTTAATCAGCCCCAGCATTTT. As protein: CASSLEGAVNQPQHF.

The chain has TRBV9 and TRBJ1-4; 7 bases are shared with TRBD1. This CDR3 region has 16 residues. CDR1 and CDR2 (germline): SGDLS, YYNGEE. The trim removed 0 bases at V and 8 bases at J, leaving 10 bases unmatched. The CDR3 DNA reads TGTGCCAGCAGCGTAGCGTTAGGGGGCATGTCAGAAAAACTGTTTTTT. Amino acids: CASSVALGGMSEKLFF.

V usage is TRBV27 and J usage is TRBJ1-1; D unclear. The CDR3 sequence is 16 residues long. Germline V gene lookup returns CDR1 MNHEY and CDR2 SMNVEV (reference sequence). V was pared by 5 bases and J by 5 bases, with 21 bases between. The CDR3 DNA reads TGTGCCAGCAGTCTCCGTATAGGAGTGGAGGTGACTGAAGCTTTCTTT. Protein product: CASSLRIGVEVTEAFF.

The rearrangement links TRBV19 to TRBJ1-5; 8 bases agree with TRBD1. The junction had 8 bases not matched to a gene; V was cut back by 7 bases and J by 3 bases. The CDR3 contains 15 residues. The V gene's germline CDR1 is LNHDA and CDR2 SQIVND (reference sequence). CDR3: CASTMGTGINQPQHF. The CDR3 DNA follows: TGTGCCAGTACCATGGGGACAGGTATCAATCAGCCCCAGCATTTT.

This clone is a singleton in its sample. The chain has TRBV7-5 and TRBJ2-7; no DNA check was done on the table's D call, TRBD2. TRBV7-5 is a pseudogene segment. There are 16 residues in the CDR3. The CDR3 nucleotides are TGTGTCAGAAGCTTGATGACGGGGGGGGCTTTTTACGAGCAGTACTTC. Encoded protein: CVRSLMTGGAFYEQYF.

The genes are TRBV23-1 and TRBJ2-3; D is perhaps TRBD2 (6 bases). TRBV23-1 counts as an open reading frame of uncertain function. The CDR3 extends over 15 amino acids. V lost 10 bases, J lost 2 bases, and 19 bases lay in between. CDR3 sequence (DNA): TGCGCCACCCCGGGGACTCCACTTCTCACAGATACGCAGTATTTT. Translation gives CATPGTPLLTDTQYF.

This chain joins TRBV4-2 and TRBJ2-3; TRBD2 agrees at 10 bases. V trimming: 5 bases; J trimming: 3 bases; junction bases outside the gene matches: 8. Looked up from germline, CDR1 is LGHNA and CDR2 is YNFKEQ. The CDR3 covers 16 residues. In nucleotides, the CDR3 is TGTGCCAGCAGCTTGGGGGCTAGCGGGGGTACAGATACGCAGTATTTT. Translation gives CASSLGASGGTDTQYF.